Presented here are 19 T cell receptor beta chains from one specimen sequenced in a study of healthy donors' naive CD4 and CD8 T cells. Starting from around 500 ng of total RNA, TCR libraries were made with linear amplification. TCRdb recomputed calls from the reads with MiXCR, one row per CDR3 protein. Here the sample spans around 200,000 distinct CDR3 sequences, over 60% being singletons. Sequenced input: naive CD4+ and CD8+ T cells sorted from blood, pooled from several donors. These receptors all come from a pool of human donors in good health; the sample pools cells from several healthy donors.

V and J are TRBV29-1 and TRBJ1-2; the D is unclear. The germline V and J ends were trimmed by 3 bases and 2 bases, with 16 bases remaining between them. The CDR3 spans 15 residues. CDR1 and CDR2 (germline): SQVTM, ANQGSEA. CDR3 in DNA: TGCAGCGTTGACACCACCCCGAGTGGAAACTATGGCTACACCTTC. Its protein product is CSVDTTPSGNYGYTF.

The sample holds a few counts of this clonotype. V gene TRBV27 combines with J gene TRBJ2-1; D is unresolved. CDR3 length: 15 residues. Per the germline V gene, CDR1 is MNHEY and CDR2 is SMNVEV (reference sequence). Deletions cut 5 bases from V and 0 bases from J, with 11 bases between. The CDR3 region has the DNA TGTGCCAGCAGTATGAGTCTAAGCTCCTACAATGAGCAGTTCTTC. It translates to CASSMSLSSYNEQFF.

In nucleotides, the CDR3 is TGTGCCAGCCGCGAGGCGGGGAGCTCCTACAATGAGCAGTTCTTC. It specifies CASREAGSSYNEQFF. V usage is TRBV19 and J usage is TRBJ2-1; tentative D call: TRBD2 (6 bases). CDR3 size: 15 residues. Trimming removed 9 bases from V and 0 bases from J, with 15 bases in between. CDR1 and CDR2 from the germline V gene are LNHDA and SQIVND (reference sequence).

Here the CDR3 reads CSVERERSYNEQFF. CDR3 coding DNA: TGCAGCGTTGAAAGGGAGCGGTCCTACAATGAGCAGTTCTTC. The chain joins TRBV29-1 to TRBJ2-1; possibly TRBD2 for D (5 bases). Germline V lookup: CDR1 SQVTM, CDR2 ANQGSEA. Trimming stripped 2 bases from V and 1 base from J, with 9 bases between. The CDR3 loop spans 14 amino acids.

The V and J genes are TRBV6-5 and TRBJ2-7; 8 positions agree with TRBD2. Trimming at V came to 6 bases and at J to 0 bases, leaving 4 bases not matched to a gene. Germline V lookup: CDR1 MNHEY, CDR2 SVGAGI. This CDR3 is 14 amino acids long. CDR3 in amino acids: CASSYSGASYEQYV. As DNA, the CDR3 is TGTGCCAGCAGCTATAGCGGGGCCTCCTACGAGCAGTACGTC.

The CDR3 reads CSVGMDSGNSPLHF. The CDR3 nucleotides read TGCAGCGTTGGTATGGACAGCGGTAATTCACCCCTCCACTTT. The rearrangement links TRBV29-1 to TRBJ1-6, with D possibly TRBD1 on 6 matching bases. The CDR3 contains 14 residues. Germline V gives CDR1 SQVTM, CDR2 ANQGSEA. V shed 4 bases and J shed 6 bases, with 13 bases lying between them.

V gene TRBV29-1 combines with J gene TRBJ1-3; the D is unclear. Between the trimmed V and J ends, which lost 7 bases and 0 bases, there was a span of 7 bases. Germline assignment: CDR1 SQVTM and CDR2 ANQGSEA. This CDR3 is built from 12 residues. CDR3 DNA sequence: TGCAGCGGGGGAGTCTCTGGAAACACCATATATTTT. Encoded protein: CSGGVSGNTIYF.

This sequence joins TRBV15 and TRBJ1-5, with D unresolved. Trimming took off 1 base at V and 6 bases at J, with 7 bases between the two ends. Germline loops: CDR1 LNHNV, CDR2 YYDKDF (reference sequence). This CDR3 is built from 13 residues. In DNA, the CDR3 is TGTGCCACCAGCAGAGGATCCCCTCAGCCCCAGCATTTT. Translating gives CATSRGSPQPQHF.

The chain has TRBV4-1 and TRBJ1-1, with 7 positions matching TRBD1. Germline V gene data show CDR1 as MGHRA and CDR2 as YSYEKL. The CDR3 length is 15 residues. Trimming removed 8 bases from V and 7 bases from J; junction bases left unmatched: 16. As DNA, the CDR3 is TGCGCCAGCCGACAACAACGAACCGACAGGGTTGAAGCTTTCTTT. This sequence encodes CASRQQRTDRVEAFF.

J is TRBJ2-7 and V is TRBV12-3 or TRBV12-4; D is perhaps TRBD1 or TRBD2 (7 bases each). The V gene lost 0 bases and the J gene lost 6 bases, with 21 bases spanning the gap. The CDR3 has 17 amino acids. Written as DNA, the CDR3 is TGTGCCAGCAGTTTAGCGCTAAGGGGGCGGGAGTCCCGCGAGCAGTACTTC. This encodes CASSLALRGRESREQYF.

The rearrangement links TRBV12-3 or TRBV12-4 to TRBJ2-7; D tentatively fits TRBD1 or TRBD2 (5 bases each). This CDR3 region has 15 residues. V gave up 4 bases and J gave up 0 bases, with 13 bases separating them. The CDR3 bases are TGTGCCAGCAGTTACCAGACCGGGACCTCCTACGAGCAGTACTTC. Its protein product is CASSYQTGTSYEQYF.

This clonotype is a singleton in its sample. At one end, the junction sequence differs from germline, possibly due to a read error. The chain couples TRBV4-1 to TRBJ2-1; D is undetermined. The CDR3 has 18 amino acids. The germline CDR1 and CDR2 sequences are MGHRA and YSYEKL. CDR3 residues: CASSQEVPSVAGRNEQFF. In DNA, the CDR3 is TGTGCCAGCAGCCAAGAAGTCCCTTCAGTGGCCGGACGAAATGAGCAGTTCTTC.

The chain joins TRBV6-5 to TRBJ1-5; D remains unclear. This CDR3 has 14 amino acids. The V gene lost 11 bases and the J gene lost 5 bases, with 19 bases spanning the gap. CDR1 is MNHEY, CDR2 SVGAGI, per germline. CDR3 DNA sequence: TGTGCCTCGAGAAGGGCGGGGATGTATCAGCCCCAGCATTTT. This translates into CASRRAGMYQPQHF.

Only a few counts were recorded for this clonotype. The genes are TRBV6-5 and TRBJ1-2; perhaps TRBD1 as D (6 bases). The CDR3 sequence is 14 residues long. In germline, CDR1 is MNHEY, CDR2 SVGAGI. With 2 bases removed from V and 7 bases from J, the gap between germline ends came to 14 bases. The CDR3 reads CASSYVLGGGGYTF. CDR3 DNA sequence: TGTGCCAGCAGTTACGTACTTGGGGGCGGTGGCTACACCTTC.

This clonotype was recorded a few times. The CDR3 coding sequence is TGCAGCGTTAGTATTGGGACCCAGTACTTC. Its translation is CSVSIGTQYF. This chain links TRBV29-1 with TRBJ2-5; D call uncertain. Germline CDR1 reads SQVTM; CDR2 reads ANQGSEA. The CDR3 spans 10 residues. V was pared by 5 bases and J by 7 bases, with 8 bases between.

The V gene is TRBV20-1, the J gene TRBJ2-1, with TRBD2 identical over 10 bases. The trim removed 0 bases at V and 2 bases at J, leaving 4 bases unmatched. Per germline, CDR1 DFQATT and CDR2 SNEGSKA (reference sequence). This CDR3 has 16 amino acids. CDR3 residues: CSARDLSGRAYNEQFF. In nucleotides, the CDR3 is TGCAGTGCTAGAGATTTGAGCGGGAGGGCCTACAATGAGCAGTTCTTC.

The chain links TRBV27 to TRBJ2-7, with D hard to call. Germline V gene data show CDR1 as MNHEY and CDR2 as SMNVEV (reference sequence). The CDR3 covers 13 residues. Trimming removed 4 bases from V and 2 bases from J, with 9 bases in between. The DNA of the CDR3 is TGTGCCAGCAGTTCCAATGCGGCCTACGAGCAGTACTTC. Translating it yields CASSSNAAYEQYF.

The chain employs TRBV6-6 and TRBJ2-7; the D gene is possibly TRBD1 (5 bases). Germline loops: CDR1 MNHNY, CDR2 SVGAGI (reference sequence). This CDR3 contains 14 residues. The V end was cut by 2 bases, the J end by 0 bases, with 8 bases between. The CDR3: CASSYRGNSYEQYF. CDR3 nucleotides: TGTGCCAGCAGTTACAGGGGCAACTCCTACGAGCAGTACTTC.

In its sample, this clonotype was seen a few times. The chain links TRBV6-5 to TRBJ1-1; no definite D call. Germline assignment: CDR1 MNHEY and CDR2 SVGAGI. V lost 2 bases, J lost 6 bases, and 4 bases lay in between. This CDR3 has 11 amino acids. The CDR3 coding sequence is TGTGCCAGCAGTTACAGGGCTGAAGCTTTCTTT. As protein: CASSYRAEAFF.